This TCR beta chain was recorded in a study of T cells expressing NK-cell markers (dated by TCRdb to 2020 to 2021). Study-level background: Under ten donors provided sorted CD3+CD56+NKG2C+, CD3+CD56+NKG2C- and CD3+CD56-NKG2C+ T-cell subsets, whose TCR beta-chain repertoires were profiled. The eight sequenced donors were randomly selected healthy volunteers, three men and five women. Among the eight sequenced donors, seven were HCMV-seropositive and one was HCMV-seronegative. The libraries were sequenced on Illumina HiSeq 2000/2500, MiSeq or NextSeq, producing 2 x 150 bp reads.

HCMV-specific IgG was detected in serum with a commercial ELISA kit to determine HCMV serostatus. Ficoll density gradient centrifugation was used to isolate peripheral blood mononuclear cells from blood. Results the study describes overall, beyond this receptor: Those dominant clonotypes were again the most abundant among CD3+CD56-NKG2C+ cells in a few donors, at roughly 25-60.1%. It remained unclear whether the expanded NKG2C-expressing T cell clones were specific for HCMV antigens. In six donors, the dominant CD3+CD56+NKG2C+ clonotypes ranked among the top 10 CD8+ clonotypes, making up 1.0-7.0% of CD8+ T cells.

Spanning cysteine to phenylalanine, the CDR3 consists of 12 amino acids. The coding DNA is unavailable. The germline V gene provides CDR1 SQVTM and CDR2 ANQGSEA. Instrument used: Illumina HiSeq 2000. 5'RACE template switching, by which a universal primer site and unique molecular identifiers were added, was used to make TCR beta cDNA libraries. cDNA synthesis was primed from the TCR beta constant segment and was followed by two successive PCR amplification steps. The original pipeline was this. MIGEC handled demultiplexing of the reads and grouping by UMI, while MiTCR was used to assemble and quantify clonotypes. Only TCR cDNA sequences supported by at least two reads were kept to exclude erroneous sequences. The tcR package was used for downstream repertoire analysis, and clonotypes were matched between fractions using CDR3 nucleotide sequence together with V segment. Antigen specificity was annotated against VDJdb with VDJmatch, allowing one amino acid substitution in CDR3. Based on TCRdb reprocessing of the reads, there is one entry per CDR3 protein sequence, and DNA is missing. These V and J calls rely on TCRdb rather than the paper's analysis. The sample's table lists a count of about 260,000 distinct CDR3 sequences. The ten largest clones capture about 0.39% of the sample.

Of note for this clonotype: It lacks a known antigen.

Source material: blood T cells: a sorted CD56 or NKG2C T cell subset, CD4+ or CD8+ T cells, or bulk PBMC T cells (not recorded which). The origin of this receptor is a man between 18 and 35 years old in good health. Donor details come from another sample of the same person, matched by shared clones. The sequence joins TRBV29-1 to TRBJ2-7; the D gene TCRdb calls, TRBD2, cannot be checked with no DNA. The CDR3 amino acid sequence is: CSVPVAGGEQYF.